The clone carrying this T cell receptor (beta chain) was observed once. The antigen is not known. Use of 60 Vbeta and 13 Jbeta primers characterized the PCR. The table came from immunoSEQ multiplex PCR; TCRdb's copy has only in-frame clones and leaves some out. This sample has about 94,000 clones, with over 65% found just once. The data were taken from a study of cytomegalovirus exposure and HLA in healthy donors. Germline CDR1 is MNHNY and CDR2 is SVGAGI (reference sequence). The CDR3 is 15 amino acids. The trim removed 7 bases at V and 7 bases at J, leaving 7 bases unmatched. The study's findings and limits: Presence/absence analysis assumed near-uniform sequencing depth across donors. When analyzed later, a missense DCLRE1C variant was found to be linked to TCR beta V- and J-gene trimming. The study designated 160 or so TCR beta chains cytomegalovirus-associated.

As for the donors, each was a healthy bone marrow donor. The TCR comes from a human donor in good health. This sequence joins TRBV6-6 and TRBJ1-6, with 10 bases lining up with TRBD1. The sequenced material came from PBMCs. The CDR3 here is CASTRDRGSNSPLHF. The CDR3 bases are TGTGCCAGCACCCGGGACAGGGGCTCAAATTCACCCCTCCACTTT.